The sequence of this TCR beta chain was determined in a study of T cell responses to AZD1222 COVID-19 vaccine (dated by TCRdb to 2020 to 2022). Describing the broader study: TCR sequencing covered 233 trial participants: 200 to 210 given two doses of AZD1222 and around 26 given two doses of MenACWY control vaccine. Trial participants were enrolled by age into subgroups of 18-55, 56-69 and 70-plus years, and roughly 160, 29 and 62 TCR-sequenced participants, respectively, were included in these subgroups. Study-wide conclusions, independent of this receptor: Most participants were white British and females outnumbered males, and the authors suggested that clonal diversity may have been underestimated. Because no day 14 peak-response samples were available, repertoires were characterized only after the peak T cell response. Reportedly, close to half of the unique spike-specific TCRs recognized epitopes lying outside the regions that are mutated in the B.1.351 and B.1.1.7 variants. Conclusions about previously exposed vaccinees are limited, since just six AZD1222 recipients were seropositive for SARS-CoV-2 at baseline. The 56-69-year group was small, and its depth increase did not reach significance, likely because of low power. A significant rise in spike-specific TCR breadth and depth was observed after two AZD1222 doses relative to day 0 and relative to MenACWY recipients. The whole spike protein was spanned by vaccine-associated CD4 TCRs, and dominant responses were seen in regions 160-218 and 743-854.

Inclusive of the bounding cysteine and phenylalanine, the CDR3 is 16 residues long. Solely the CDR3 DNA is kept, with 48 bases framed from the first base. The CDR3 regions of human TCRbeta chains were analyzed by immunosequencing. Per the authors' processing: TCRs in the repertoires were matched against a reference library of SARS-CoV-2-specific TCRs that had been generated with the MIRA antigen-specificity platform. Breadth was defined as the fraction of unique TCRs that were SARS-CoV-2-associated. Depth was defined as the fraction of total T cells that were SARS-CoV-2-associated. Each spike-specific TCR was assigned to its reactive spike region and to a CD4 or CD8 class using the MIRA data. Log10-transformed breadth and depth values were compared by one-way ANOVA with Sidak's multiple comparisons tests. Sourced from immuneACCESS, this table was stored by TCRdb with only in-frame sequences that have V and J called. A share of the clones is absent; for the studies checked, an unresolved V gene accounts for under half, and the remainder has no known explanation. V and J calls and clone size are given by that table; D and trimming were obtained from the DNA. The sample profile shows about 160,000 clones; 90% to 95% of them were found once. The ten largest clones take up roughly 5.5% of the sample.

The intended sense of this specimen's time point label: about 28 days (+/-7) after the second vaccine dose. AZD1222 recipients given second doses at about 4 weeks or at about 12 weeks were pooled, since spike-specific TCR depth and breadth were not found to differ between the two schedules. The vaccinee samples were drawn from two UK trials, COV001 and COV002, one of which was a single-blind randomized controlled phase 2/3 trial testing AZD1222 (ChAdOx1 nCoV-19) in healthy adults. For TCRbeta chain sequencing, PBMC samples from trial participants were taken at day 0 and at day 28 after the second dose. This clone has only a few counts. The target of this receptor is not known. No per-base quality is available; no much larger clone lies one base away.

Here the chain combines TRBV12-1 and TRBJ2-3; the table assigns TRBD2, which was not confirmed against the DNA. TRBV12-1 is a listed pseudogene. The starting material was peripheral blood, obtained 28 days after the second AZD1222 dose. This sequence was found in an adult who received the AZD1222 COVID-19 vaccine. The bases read TGTGCCAGCAGCTGGGGACTAGCGGGTTGGAAAGGTACGCAGTATTTT. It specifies CASSWGLAGWKGTQYF.